This passage covers 13 T cell receptor beta chains from one sample sequenced in a study of vaccination effects on CD4 cells after COVID-19. Using viral peptide pools, the ViraFEST assay grew out antigen-specific CD4+ T cells prior to sequencing. Subsequent to 10 days of culture, CD4+ T cells were isolated. Confirmation by PCR established that the person had SARS-CoV-2 infection between March and December 2020. Antigen specificity for these receptors is unknown. Sequencing used immunoSEQ multiplex PCR; TCRdb keeps in-frame clones, though not all of them. The table has fewer than 90,000 clones, under 85% seen once. The starting material was CD4+ T cells from PBMCs cultured with HIV peptides, obtained before COVID-19 vaccination. This sample's subset: HIV-1 Nef peptide pool negative control/reference culture. The receptors originated from a human donor who had a prior SARS-CoV-2 infection.

The table lists this clone with a count of one. The V call is TRBV5-1, the J call TRBJ2-7; 10 nucleotides agree with TRBD2. V shed 3 bases, J shed 2 bases, and the junction held 8 bases outside the gene matches. Germline V gives CDR1 SGHRS, CDR2 YFSETQ. This CDR3 is built from 16 residues. For the CDR3, the DNA is TGCGCCAGCAGCTCCTTAGCGGGGGGAGGAGCCTACGAGCAGTACTTC. Encoded protein: CASSSLAGGGAYEQYF. Full variable domain (rest looked up from reference TRBV5-1 and TRBJ2-7): KAGVTQTPRYLIKTRGQQVTLSCSPISGHRSVSWYQQTPGQGLQFLFEYFSETQRNKGNFPGRFSGRQFSNSRSEMNVSTLELGDSALYLCASSSLAGGGAYEQYFGPGTRLTVT.

The chain combines TRBV30 with TRBJ1-3; D unclear. The CDR3 is 13 residues long. Germline lookup yields CDR1 GTSNPN and CDR2 SVGIG (reference sequence). The chain's CDR3 is CASLDYSGNTIYF. In DNA form, the CDR3 reads TGTGCTTCCTTGGACTACTCTGGAAACACCATATATTTT. Supplemented by reference TRBV30 and TRBJ1-3, the full variable domain reads SQTIHQWPATLVQPVGSPLSLECTVEGTSNPNLYWYRQAAGRGLQLLFYSVGIGQISSEVPQNLSASRPQDRQFILSSKKLLLSDSGFYLCASLDYSGNTIYFGEGSWLTVV.

This clone has a single count. CDR3 sequence (DNA): TGTGCCAGCAGCGTAGAGGGAGGGGGTCAAGAGACCCAGTACTTC. Translation gives CASSVEGGGQETQYF. The genes are TRBV9 and TRBJ2-5; D is possibly TRBD2 (7 bases). This CDR3 is 15 amino acids long. In germline, CDR1 is SGDLS, CDR2 YYNGEE. Trimming left V 0 bases short and J 2 bases short, with 11 bases between.

This clone was seen a single time. The gene calls are TRBV5-4 and TRBJ2-3; no reliable D call. The V gene's germline CDR1 is SGHNT and CDR2 YYREEE (reference sequence). Trimming took 0 bases from V and 6 from J, leaving 11 bases between them. The CDR3 contains 14 residues. Written as DNA, the CDR3 is TGTGCCAGCAGCTTGGCCGGGCCGAGGGATACGCAGTATTTT. It specifies CASSLAGPRDTQYF.

This clone has only one observation. The chain carries TRBV11-3 and TRBJ2-2, with a tentative D call TRBD1 (5 bases). Germline loops: CDR1 SGHNT, CDR2 YENEEA. This CDR3 has 15 amino acids. Between the trimmed V and J ends, which lost 3 bases and 4 bases, there was a span of 12 bases. The CDR3 sequence is CASSFPGATTGELFF. The CDR3 DNA reads as TGTGCCAGCAGCTTCCCTGGGGCTACCACCGGGGAGCTGTTTTTT.

The chain combines TRBV4-2 with TRBJ1-5, with TRBD1 matching 10 bases. The CDR3 is 14 residues long. CDR1 and CDR2 from the germline V gene are LGHNA and YNFKEQ. V was pared by 4 bases and J by 5 bases, with 2 bases of the junction left unmatched. DNA for the CDR3: TGTGCCAGCAGCCCCGACAGGGGGCATCAGCCCCAGCATTTT. This translates into CASSPDRGHQPQHF.

V gene TRBV7-9 combines with J gene TRBJ2-7, with D possibly being TRBD1 (6 bases). V gave up 5 bases and J gave up 0 bases, with 14 bases separating them. The CDR3 spans 15 residues. Per the germline V gene, CDR1 is SEHNR and CDR2 is FQNEAQ (reference sequence). The CDR3 DNA reads as TGTGCCAGCAGCCCTTTTGGACAGACCTCCTACGAGCAGTACTTC. This sequence encodes CASSPFGQTSYEQYF.

This rearrangement joins TRBV7-6 to TRBJ2-1, with D tentatively TRBD1 or TRBD2 (5 bases each). The germline V and J ends were trimmed by 4 bases and 0 bases, with 13 bases remaining between them. Looked up from germline, CDR1 is SGHVS and CDR2 is FNYEAQ. This CDR3 comprises 16 residues. CDR3 sequence reads: CASSSAGDPSYNEQFF. CDR3 coding DNA: TGTGCCAGCAGCTCTGCCGGGGACCCCTCCTACAATGAGCAGTTCTTC.

This clone was picked up a small number of times. The chain joins TRBV6-2 or TRBV6-3 to TRBJ1-6; no clear D gene. Germline CDR1 is MNHEY and CDR2 is SVGEGT. This CDR3 is built from 12 residues. V lost 2 bases and J 16 bases, leaving 12 bases between the germline ends. CDR3 nucleotides: TGTGCCAGCAGTTACCCCCAGACAAGACTCCACTTT. Translated, it gives CASSYPQTRLHF.

This clone was detected a few times. This rearrangement joins TRBV3-1 (or the pseudogene TRBV3-2) to TRBJ2-1, with 10 positions matching TRBD2. The V and J ends lost 4 bases and 15 bases, in that order; junction bases with no gene match: 9. From germline, CDR1 is LGHDT and CDR2 YNNKEL (reference sequence). This CDR3 contains 13 residues. CDR3 coding DNA: TGTGCCAGCAGCCCAACGCTAGCGGGAGCTCCGTTCTTC. Amino acids: CASSPTLAGAPFF.

J is TRBJ1-2 and V is TRBV5-1, with D perhaps TRBD1 (5 bases). Germline loops: CDR1 SGHRS, CDR2 YFSETQ. V was clipped by 3 bases and J by 8 bases, with 14 bases between them. The CDR3 runs 13 residues. The CDR3 DNA reads as TGCGCCAGCAGCTACCGGGACGGTGGGGGCTACACCTTC. This gives the protein CASSYRDGGGYTF.

The chain uses TRBV7-2 and TRBJ2-2; TRBD2 matches at 9 bases. Germline CDR1 SGHTA, CDR2 FQGNSA. The CDR3 consists of 15 residues. Losses at the gene ends were 3 bases for V and 4 bases for J; bases not matched to a gene: 3. This chain's CDR3 is CASSFAGGSTGELFF. DNA of the CDR3: TGTGCCAGCAGCTTCGCGGGGGGGAGCACCGGGGAGCTGTTTTTT.

The chain has TRBV28 and TRBJ1-2; D remains unclear. The V end lost 3 bases, the J end lost 8 bases, and 13 bases lay between the germline ends. The length of the CDR3 is 13 residues. Germline V CDR1 and CDR2: MDHEN, SYDVKM. As DNA, the CDR3 is TGTGCCAGCAGTTTGTCCATGTTCTTGGGCTACACCTTC. Its translation is CASSLSMFLGYTF.